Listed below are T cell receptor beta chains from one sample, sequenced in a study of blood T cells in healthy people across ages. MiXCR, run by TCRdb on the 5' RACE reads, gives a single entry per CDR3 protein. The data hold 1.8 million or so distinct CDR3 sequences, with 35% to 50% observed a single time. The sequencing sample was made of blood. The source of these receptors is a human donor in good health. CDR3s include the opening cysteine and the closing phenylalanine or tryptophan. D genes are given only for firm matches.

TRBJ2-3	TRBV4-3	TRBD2	CASSHVAGRVDTQYF
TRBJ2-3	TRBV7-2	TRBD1	CASSRLRTGADTQYF
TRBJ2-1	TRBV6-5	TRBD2	CASSPGLAGVLAEQFF
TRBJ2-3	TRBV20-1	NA	CSAARTSTGDTQYF
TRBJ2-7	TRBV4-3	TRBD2	CASSQGRGSGDREQYF
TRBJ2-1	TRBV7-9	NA	CASSFIGSSYNEQFF
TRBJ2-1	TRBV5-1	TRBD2	CASSTAAGGYNEQFF
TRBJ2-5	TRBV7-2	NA	CASSPGRFGETQYF
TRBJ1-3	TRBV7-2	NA	CASSPWGVDGNTIYF
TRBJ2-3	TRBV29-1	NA	CSVAGQPRDTQYF
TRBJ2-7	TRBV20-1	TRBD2	CSAGKLAGFYEQYF
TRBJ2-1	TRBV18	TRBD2	CASSPGLASWEQFF
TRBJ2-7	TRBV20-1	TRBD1	CSAYRDSRIYEQYF
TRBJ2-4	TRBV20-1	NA	CSASGRRLAKNIQYF
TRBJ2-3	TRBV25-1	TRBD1	CASSDDRGLTDTQYF
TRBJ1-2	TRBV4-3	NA	CASSQDLEDGYTF